Sequencing of this T cell receptor beta chain was carried out in a study of blood T cell repertoires in COVID-19. Study context: Material from acute and convalescent COVID-19 was sourced from the United States, Italy and Spain. The cDNA or gDNA used as material had been derived from T cells, B-cell-depleted T cells, or PBMCs.

In the original analysis: From reference gene primer amplification, estimates of nucleated cell counts were derived. Method: immunoSEQ multiplex PCR; TCRdb's copy keeps in-frame clones and lacks some. V and J calls and clone size are given by that table; D and trimming were obtained from the DNA. The sample yields hundreds of thousands of clones, around 79% seen once. The CDR3 extends over 13 amino acids. The germline V gene has CDR1 MNHEY and CDR2 SVGAGI. With 6 bases clipped from V and 7 bases from J, the junction kept 8 bases outside the gene matches. The chain combines TRBV6-5 with TRBJ1-1; TRBD1 aligns across 7 bases. Input material: peripheral blood. The TCR sequence derives from a woman older than 75 with acute or convalescent COVID-19. CDR3 sequence (DNA): TGTGCCAGCAGGGGGACAGTTAAACATGAAGCTTTCTTT. It encodes CASRGTVKHEAFF.